This TCR beta chain stems from a study of technical replicates of blood from a few donors. V shed 2 bases, J shed 2 bases, and the junction held 3 bases outside the gene matches. The CDR3 length is 15 residues. Germline-derived CDR1 and CDR2 are SGHAT and FQNNGV. Clones were sequenced by immunoSEQ multiplex PCR, and TCRdb holds only the in-frame ones, with some missing. The sample holds tens of thousands of clones, around 97% seen once. The sample comprised T cells isolated from PBMCs. The TCR sequence derives from a human donor in good health. The chain employs TRBV11-2 and TRBJ2-5, with TRBD2 matching 9 bases. CDR3 in DNA: TGTGCCAGCAGCTTACGACTAGCGGTACAAGAGACCCAGTACTTC. Its translation: CASSLRLAVQETQYF.